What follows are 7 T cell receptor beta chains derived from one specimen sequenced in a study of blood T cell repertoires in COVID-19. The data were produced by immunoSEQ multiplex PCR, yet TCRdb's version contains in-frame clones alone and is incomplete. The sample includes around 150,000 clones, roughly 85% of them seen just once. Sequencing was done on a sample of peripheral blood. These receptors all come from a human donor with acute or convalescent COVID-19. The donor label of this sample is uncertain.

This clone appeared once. CDR3 in DNA: TGCGCCAGCAGCTTGGTGTGGGCGGGAAACACTGAAGCTTTCTTT. Amino acid sequence: CASSLVWAGNTEAFF. V gene TRBV5-1 combines with J gene TRBJ1-1; no clear D gene. Germline V gives CDR1 SGHRS, CDR2 YFSETQ. V lost 0 bases to trimming and J lost 2 bases, with 11 bases between them. The CDR3 has 15 amino acids.

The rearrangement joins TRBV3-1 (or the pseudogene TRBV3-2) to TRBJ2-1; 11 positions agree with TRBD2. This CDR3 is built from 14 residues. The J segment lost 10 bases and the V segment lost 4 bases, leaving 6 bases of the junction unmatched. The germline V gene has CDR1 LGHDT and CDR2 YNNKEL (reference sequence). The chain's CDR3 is CASSPTSGAGEQFF. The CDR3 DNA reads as TGTGCCAGCAGCCCGACTAGCGGGGCAGGGGAGCAGTTCTTC.

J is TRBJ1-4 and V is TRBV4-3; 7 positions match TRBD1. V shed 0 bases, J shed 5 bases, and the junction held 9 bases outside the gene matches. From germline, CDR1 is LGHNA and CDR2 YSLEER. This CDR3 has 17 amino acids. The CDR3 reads CASSQDLSTGRNEKLFF. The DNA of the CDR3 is TGCGCCAGCAGCCAAGATCTTTCGACAGGGAGAAATGAAAAACTGTTTTTT.

CDR3 in amino acids: CASSFDRGNQPQHF. In DNA form, the CDR3 reads TGTGCCAGCAGCTTTGACAGAGGCAATCAGCCCCAGCATTTT. The chain has TRBV7-2 and TRBJ1-5; D perhaps matches TRBD1 (5 bases). Trimming pared 3 bases from V and 2 bases from J, leaving 8 bases between. The CDR3 is made up of 14 amino acids. The germline gives CDR1 SGHTA, CDR2 FQGNSA.

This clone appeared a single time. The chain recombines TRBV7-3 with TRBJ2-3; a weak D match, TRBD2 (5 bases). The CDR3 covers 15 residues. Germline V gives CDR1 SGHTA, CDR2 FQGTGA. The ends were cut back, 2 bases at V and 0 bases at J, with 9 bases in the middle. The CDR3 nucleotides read TGTGCCAGCAGCTTAGTCGGGGATAGCACAGATACGCAGTATTTT. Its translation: CASSLVGDSTDTQYF.

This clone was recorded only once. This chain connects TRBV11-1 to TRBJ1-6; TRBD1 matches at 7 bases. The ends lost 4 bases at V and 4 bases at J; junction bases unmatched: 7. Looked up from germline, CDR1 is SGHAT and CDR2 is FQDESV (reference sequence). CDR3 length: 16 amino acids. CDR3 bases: TGTGCCAGCAGCTCAGACTCGGGACAGTATAATTCACCCCTCCACTTT. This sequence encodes CASSSDSGQYNSPLHF.

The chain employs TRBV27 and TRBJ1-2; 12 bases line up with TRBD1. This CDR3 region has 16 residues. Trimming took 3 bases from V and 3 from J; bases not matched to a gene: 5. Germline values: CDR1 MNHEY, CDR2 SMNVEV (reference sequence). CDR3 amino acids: CASSFWGQGAYYGYTF. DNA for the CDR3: TGTGCCAGCAGTTTTTGGGGACAGGGGGCGTACTATGGCTACACCTTC.